The clone carrying this T cell receptor beta chain was seen only a few times. Libraries were prepared by immunoSEQ multiplex PCR; TCRdb keeps only in-frame clonotypes and omits some of them. The table has more than 1 million clones, about 84% seen once; the top ten hold approximately 0.5%. With 2 bases removed from V and 1 base from J, the gap between germline ends came to 8 bases. CDR1 is GTSNPN and CDR2 is SVGIG in the germline V gene (reference sequence). The CDR3 extends over 13 amino acids. This record belongs to a study of shared clonotypes between healthy human individuals. This TCR was sampled from a man in his late teens or twenties in good health. Some clones in this sample may be carry-over from other donors' samples. The specimen sequenced was memory CD4+ T cells from PBMCs. Subset of the sample: CD45RA-negative fraction. The genes are TRBV30 and TRBJ1-1, with D maybe TRBD1 (6 bases). The CDR3, as DNA: TGTGCCTGGAGTTCAGGGGAGAACACTGAAGCTTTCTTT. Translating it yields CAWSSGENTEAFF.